This TCR beta chain came from a study of OX40 agonist ivuxolimab in advanced cancers. Libraries were prepared by immunoSEQ multiplex PCR; TCRdb keeps only in-frame clonotypes and omits some of them. The sample carries about 62,000 clones, around 83% recorded once. In germline, CDR1 is WSHSY, CDR2 SAAADI. V was pared by 7 bases and J by 7 bases, with 16 bases between. CDR3 size: 13 residues. The source of this sequence is an adult with an advanced solid tumor such as melanoma, head and neck, liver or kidney cancer. The material was CD4+ or CD8+ T cells sorted from blood, obtained in a trial of the OX40 agonist ivuxolimab. J is TRBJ1-2 and V is TRBV10-2; D possibly corresponds to TRBD1 (5 bases). The CDR3 loop is CASTAGASSGYTF. The DNA for the CDR3 is TGCGCCAGCACCGCCGGGGCAAGTTCTGGCTACACCTTC.